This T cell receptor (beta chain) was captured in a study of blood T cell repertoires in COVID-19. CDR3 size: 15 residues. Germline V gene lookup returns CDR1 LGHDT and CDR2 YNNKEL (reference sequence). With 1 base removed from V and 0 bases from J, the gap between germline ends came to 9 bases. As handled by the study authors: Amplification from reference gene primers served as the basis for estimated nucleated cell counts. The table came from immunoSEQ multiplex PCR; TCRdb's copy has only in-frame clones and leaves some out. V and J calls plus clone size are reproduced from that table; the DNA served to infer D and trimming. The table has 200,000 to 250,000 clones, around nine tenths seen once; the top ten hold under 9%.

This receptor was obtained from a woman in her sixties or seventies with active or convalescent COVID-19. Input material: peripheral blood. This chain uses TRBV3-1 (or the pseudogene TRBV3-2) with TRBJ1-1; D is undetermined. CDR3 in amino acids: CASSQGRLMNTEAFF. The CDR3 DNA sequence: TGTGCCAGCAGCCAAGGGAGACTTATGAACACTGAAGCTTTCTTT.